The rows below give T cell receptor beta chains drawn from one sample of a study of cytomegalovirus exposure and HLA in healthy donors. Repertoires were generated with immunoSEQ multiplex PCR, while TCRdb's copy carries only in-frame clones and drops some. The sample shows about 120,000 clones, over 70% of them seen only once. Sequencing was done on a sample of PBMCs. All receptors derive from a female donor in good health and CMV-seronegative. CDR3s include the opening cysteine and the closing phenylalanine or tryptophan. The D gene is left open where the match is weak. Size tells how often a clone was seen (once, few, many) or the class of an expanded clone, and some rows leave it out.

TRBD1 | TRBJ2-7 | few | TRBV4-1 | CASSQDVAGTDVTYEQYF | TGCGCCAGCAGCCAAGACGTCGCCGGGACAGATGTTACCTACGAGCAGTACTTC
TRBD2 | TRBJ2-2 | NA | TRBV29-1 | CSVEGPGGGAYTGELFF | TGCAGCGTTGAGGGACCGGGCGGGGGGGCTTACACCGGGGAGCTGTTTTTT
NA | TRBJ1-1 | NA | TRBV30 | CAWSSENTEAFF | TGTGCCTGGAGTTCAGAGAACACTGAAGCTTTCTTT
TRBD1 | TRBJ2-4 | NA | TRBV2 | CASRERTGGKENIQYF | TGTGCCAGCAGAGAGAGGACAGGGGGGAAGGAAAACATTCAGTACTTC
TRBD2 | TRBJ2-3 | NA | TRBV11-2 | CASSLVAGGQVDTQYF | TGTGCCAGCAGCTTAGTGGCGGGGGGGCAGGTAGATACGCAGTATTTT
NA | TRBJ1-5 | NA | TRBV7-9 | CSSSLVSAGSTFAQPQHF | TGTTCCAGCAGCTTAGTTTCCGCCGGCTCGACATTTGCTCAGCCCCAGCATTTT
TRBD1 | TRBJ1-5 | NA | TRBV18 | CASSRGQGYSNQPQHF | TGTGCCAGCTCACGGGGACAGGGCTATAGCAATCAGCCCCAGCATTTT
TRBD1 | TRBJ1-3 | NA | TRBV5-4 | CASSGKTGTSGNTIYF | TGTGCCAGCAGCGGAAAGACAGGGACCTCTGGAAACACCATATATTTT
NA | TRBJ2-5 | NA | TRBV6-4 | CASRRRREETQYF | TGTGCCAGCCGGCGGCGGCGGGAAGAGACCCAGTACTTC
TRBD1 | TRBJ2-7 | NA | TRBV5-4 | CASSRTGTYEQYF | TGTGCCAGCAGCAGGACAGGGACCTACGAGCAGTACTTC
TRBD2 | TRBJ2-1 | NA | TRBV5-1 | CASSPLAGGNEQFF | TGCGCCAGCAGCCCCCTAGCGGGAGGTAATGAGCAGTTCTTC
TRBD1 | TRBJ1-5 | NA | TRBV19 | CASSFRDRNQPQHF | TGTGCCAGTAGTTTCCGGGACAGAAATCAGCCCCAGCATTTT
TRBD2 | TRBJ2-7 | NA | TRBV6-5 | CASSLRLAGGEQYF | TGTGCCAGCAGTCTGAGACTAGCGGGAGGCGAGCAGTACTTC
NA | TRBJ2-2 | NA | TRBV28 | CASSLGLNTGELFF | TGTGCCAGCAGTTTAGGGCTAAACACCGGGGAGCTGTTTTTT
NA | TRBJ1-2 | NA | TRBV4-1 | CASSQGRGTLNYGYTF | TGCGCCAGCAGCCAAGGGCGGGGGACACTTAACTATGGCTACACCTTC
TRBD2 | TRBJ2-7 | once | TRBV5-1 | CASSLEVAGGNSYEQYF | TGCGCTAGCAGCCTGGAGGTAGCGGGAGGGAACTCCTACGAGCAGTACTTC
TRBD2 | TRBJ2-7 | NA | TRBV9 | CASSAGLAGGNEQYF | TGTGCCAGCAGCGCAGGACTAGCGGGAGGGAACGAGCAGTACTTC
NA | TRBJ2-2 | NA | TRBV2 | CASRLRAGELFF | TGTGCCAGCAGGCTCCGAGCCGGGGAGCTGTTTTTT
NA | TRBJ1-1 | once | TRBV7-3 | CASSRSTGNTEAFF | TGTGCCAGCAGCCGTAGCACAGGGAACACTGAAGCTTTCTTT
NA | TRBJ1-5 | few | TRBV30 | CAWSVQGQPQHF | TGTGCCTGGAGTGTCCAGGGTCAGCCCCAGCATTTT
NA | TRBJ2-5 | NA | TRBV7-9 | CASSLIAVGETQYF | TGTGCCAGCAGCTTGATAGCAGTCGGGGAGACCCAGTACTTC
NA | TRBJ1-2 | NA | TRBV5-4 | CASSFTSSSYGYTF | TGTGCCAGCAGCTTTACTAGCAGTAGCTATGGCTACACCTTC
TRBD1 | TRBJ1-3 | NA | TRBV6-1 | CASSAGQLGDGNTIYF | TGTGCCAGCAGTGCGGGACAGTTGGGTGACGGAAACACCATATATTTT
NA | TRBJ2-5 | NA | TRBV7-9 | CASSFFVTRDQETQYF | TGTGCCAGCAGTTTCTTCGTCACCCGGGATCAAGAGACCCAGTACTTC
NA | TRBJ2-7 | NA | TRBV27 | CASSFSRVAHEQYF | TGTGCCAGCAGTTTCTCCAGGGTGGCCCACGAGCAGTACTTC
TRBD1 | TRBJ2-7 | NA | TRBV9 | CASSVGQGTEQYF | TGTGCCAGCAGCGTGGGACAGGGCACCGAGCAGTACTTC
TRBD2 | TRBJ2-7 | NA | TRBV7-9 | CASSLGGSRYEQYF | TGTGCCAGCAGCCTGGGAGGGAGTAGGTACGAGCAGTACTTC
TRBD2 | TRBJ2-7 | NA | TRBV7-9 | CASSPLAGGTHEQYF | TGTGCCAGCAGCCCGCTAGCGGGAGGGACACACGAGCAGTACTTC
NA | TRBJ1-5 | NA | TRBV19 | CASRSMGGGHSNQPQHF | TGTGCCAGTAGATCCATGGGGGGGGGACATAGCAATCAGCCCCAGCATTTT
NA | TRBJ1-6 | NA | TRBV27 | CASRAGSGDSPLHF | TGTGCCAGCAGAGCAGGGTCAGGAGATTCACCCCTCCACTTT
NA | TRBJ2-1 | once | TRBV5-1 | CASSLGGRPTYNEQFF | TGCGCCAGCAGCTTGGGTGGGAGGCCCACCTACAATGAGCAGTTCTTC
TRBD2 | TRBJ2-5 | NA | TRBV9 | CASSVSGGYQETQYF | TGTGCCAGCAGCGTTAGCGGGGGTTACCAAGAGACCCAGTACTTC
NA | TRBJ1-5 | NA | TRBV7-8 | CASSLALSGSQHF | TGTGCCAGCAGCTTAGCCCTATCAGGGTCCCAGCATTTT
TRBD1 | TRBJ1-1 | NA | TRBV5-1 | CASSSDRGLTEAFF | TGCGCCAGCAGCTCGGACAGGGGTTTGACTGAAGCTTTCTTT
TRBD1 | TRBJ2-2 | few | TRBV2 | CASSDGQGGTGELFF | TGTGCCAGCAGTGACGGACAGGGGGGCACCGGGGAGCTGTTTTTT
TRBD2 | TRBJ2-5 | NA | TRBV7-2 | CASSFLESSGGKETQYF | TGTGCCAGCAGCTTCCTTGAGTCTAGCGGGGGAAAAGAGACCCAGTACTTC
TRBD1 | TRBJ2-3 | NA | TRBV10-1 | CASSYGSGTGGSPQSTDTQYF | TGCGCCAGCAGCTACGGATCGGGGACAGGGGGCAGTCCCCAAAGCACAGATACGCAGTATTTT
NA | TRBJ2-1 | NA | TRBV2 | CASSTDSNNEQFF | TGTGCCAGCAGTACTGACAGCAACAATGAGCAGTTCTTC
TRBD1 | TRBJ1-5 | NA | TRBV7-9 | CASSSDRAYQPQHF | TGTGCCAGCAGCTCCGACAGGGCTTACCAGCCCCAGCATTTT
TRBD2 | TRBJ2-7 | NA | TRBV28 | CASSARLADTYEQYF | TGTGCCAGCAGCGCCAGACTAGCTGATACCTACGAGCAGTACTTC
NA | TRBJ1-1 | NA | TRBV28 | CASSFRAVNTEAFF | TGTGCCAGCAGTTTCAGGGCGGTGAACACTGAAGCTTTCTTT
NA | TRBJ2-7 | NA | TRBV5-6 | CASSLGRDGEQYF | TGTGCCAGCAGCTTGGGCAGGGATGGCGAGCAGTACTTC
TRBD1 | TRBJ1-2 | NA | TRBV28 | CASRRTGTGGYTF | TGTGCCAGCAGGCGGACAGGTACCGGAGGCTACACCTTC
TRBD2 | TRBJ2-1 | NA | TRBV7-3 | CASSRSSTSGNEQFF | TGTGCCAGCAGCCGGAGCAGCACTAGCGGCAATGAGCAGTTCTTC